This TCR beta chain was profiled in a study of cytomegalovirus exposure and HLA in healthy donors. The study's findings and limits: Upon later analysis, HLA-associated TCR beta chains proved more clonally expanded than other, equally common chains.

A multiplex PCR was run with 60 Vbeta primers and 13 Jbeta primers. Authors' processing steps: Later, an analysis found about 83 million unique TCR beta chains, and 8.5 million to 12 million of these were shared. This table comes from immunoSEQ multiplex PCR, and its TCRdb copy is limited to in-frame clones, with some not included. The V and J calls and clone size come from that table; D and trimming were worked out from the DNA. Here the sample spans some 130,000 clones, 80% to 85% being singletons. Worth noting for this clone: Antigen: not known.

Sequenced input: PBMCs. The sequence came from a man between 18 and 29 years old in good health and CMV-seronegative.

The CDR3 spells CASSQDLKGTQHF. CDR3 coding DNA: TGCGCCAGCAGCCAAGATTTGAAGGGGACCCAGCATTTT. This chain joins TRBV4-3 and TRBJ1-5, with a possible D match to TRBD1 (5 bases). Germline CDR1 and CDR2: LGHNA and YSLEER. The CDR3 spans 13 residues. The V and J ends lost 0 bases and 11 bases respectively, with 11 bases between them.